These T cell receptor beta chains were read from a single sample in a study of control samples from healthy donors and cancer patients. This table comes from immunoSEQ multiplex PCR, and its TCRdb copy is limited to in-frame clones, with some not included. This repertoire shows about 250,000 clones, 82% found once; its top ten account for less than 15%. Sequencing used PBMCs. The origin of the receptors is an older woman with lung cancer. The CDR3 runs from the conserved cysteine through the conserved F or W. D genes are given only for firm matches. For some rows the clone size is stated as once, few or many, or as a class when expanded; others skip it.

CDR3nt	CDR3aa	abundance	d_gene	v_gene	j_gene
TGTGCCAGCAGTTACTGGACCGCGCTGGCTGGAACGAGCTACACCTTC	CASSYWTALAGTSYTF	-	-	TRBV6-5	TRBJ1-2
TGTGCCACCAGCAGAGACCCTCTAGGGGTTGGGGGCAATCAGCCCCAGCATTTT	CATSRDPLGVGGNQPQHF	-	-	TRBV15	TRBJ1-5
TGTGCCAGCAGCCCCAACTTCTTGGCAGGGGCCAACGTCCTGACTTTC	CASSPNFLAGANVLTF	-	-	TRBV7-3	TRBJ2-6
TGTGCCATCAGTGAGCAGCACGGGGTCTCTGGAAACACCATATATTTT	CAISEQHGVSGNTIYF	-	-	TRBV10-3	TRBJ1-3
TGTGCCAGTATTGATCAGGGAAATCAAGGCTACACCTTC	CASIDQGNQGYTF	-	-	TRBV19	TRBJ1-2
TGTGCCAGCAGTTACCTAGCGGGGGAGCAAGAGACCCAGTACTTC	CASSYLAGEQETQYF	-	TRBD2	TRBV27	TRBJ2-5
TGTGCCAGCAGCCAAGAGTGGGTGGAGACCCAGTACTTC	CASSQEWVETQYF	-	-	TRBV4-2	TRBJ2-5
TGTGCCAGCAGCTTGGGTTCCAGGGGCTACACCTTC	CASSLGSRGYTF	-	-	TRBV5-6	TRBJ1-2
TGCGCCAGCAGCTTGGGAGGGGGCTCCTACAATGAGCAGTTCTTC	CASSLGGGSYNEQFF	-	-	TRBV5-1	TRBJ2-1
TGTGCCAGCAGCCGTCGGGGGTCGATCTCCTACAATGAGCAGTTCTTC	CASSRRGSISYNEQFF	-	-	TRBV7-3	TRBJ2-1
TGCGCCAGCAGCTCGATTGGCATAACGGGACAGGAGCAAGAGACCCAGTACTTC	CASSSIGITGQEQETQYF	-	TRBD1	TRBV5-1	TRBJ2-5
TGCGCCAGCAGCCCGGAAGGACAGGGAAGAGAGACCCAGTACTTC	CASSPEGQGRETQYF	-	TRBD1	TRBV5-1	TRBJ2-5
TGCGCCAGCAGCTTGGGGCCTAGCGGGGACACAGATACGCAGTATTTT	CASSLGPSGDTDTQYF	-	TRBD2	TRBV5-1	TRBJ2-3
TGTGCCAGCAGTGAGATGCGGACAGGGGTCGGCTACGAGCAGTACTTC	CASSEMRTGVGYEQYF	once	TRBD1	TRBV2	TRBJ2-7
TGTGCCAGCAGTTACTCGAAACCCCCGAAGGGAGCCGAGCAGTTCTTC	CASSYSKPPKGAEQFF	-	-	TRBV6-5	TRBJ2-1
TGTGCCAGCAGCAGGACAGGGGGCTTAGACAATGAGCAGTTCTTC	CASSRTGGLDNEQFF	-	-	TRBV21-1	TRBJ2-1
TGTGCCATCAGTGAGGGACAGAGATCGAACTATGGCTACACCTTC	CAISEGQRSNYGYTF	-	-	TRBV10-3	TRBJ1-2
TGTGCCAGCTCAGCCAAAACAGGGGGCGACTATGGCTACACCTTC	CASSAKTGGDYGYTF	-	TRBD1	TRBV18	TRBJ1-2
TGCGCCAGCAGCCCCCGGGACACCTCCTACGAGCAGTACTTC	CASSPRDTSYEQYF	-	-	TRBV4-1	TRBJ2-7
TGTGCCAGCAGCTTGGAGGACCTCCTGCCTTACAATGAGCAGTTCTTC	CASSLEDLLPYNEQFF	-	-	TRBV5-5	TRBJ2-1
TGTGCCAGCAGCTTAGGGAACTCCTACGAGCAGTACTTC	CASSLGNSYEQYF	-	-	TRBV7-3	TRBJ2-7
TGTGCCAGCAGTATGACAGGGAACAATGGCTACACCTTC	CASSMTGNNGYTF	-	TRBD1	TRBV6-2/TRBV6-3	TRBJ1-2